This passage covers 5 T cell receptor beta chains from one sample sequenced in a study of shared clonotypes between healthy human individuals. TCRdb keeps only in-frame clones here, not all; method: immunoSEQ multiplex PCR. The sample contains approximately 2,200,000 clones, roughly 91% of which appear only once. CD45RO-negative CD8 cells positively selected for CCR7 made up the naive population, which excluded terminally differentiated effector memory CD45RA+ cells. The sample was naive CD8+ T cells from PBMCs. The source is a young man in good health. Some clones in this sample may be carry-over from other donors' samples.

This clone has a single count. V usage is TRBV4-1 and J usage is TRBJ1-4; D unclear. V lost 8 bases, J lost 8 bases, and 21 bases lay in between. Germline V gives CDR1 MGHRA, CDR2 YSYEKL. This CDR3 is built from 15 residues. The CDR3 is CASGLEVGLEEKLFF. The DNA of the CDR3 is TGCGCCAGCGGTCTTGAAGTAGGATTGGAAGAAAAACTGTTTTTT.

CDR3: CASSSTTEVQFF. CDR3 nucleotides: TGTGCCAGCAGCTCGACCACTGAGGTGCAGTTCTTC. V gene TRBV11-2 combines with J gene TRBJ2-1; D remains ambiguous. V lost 4 bases to trimming and J lost 12 bases, with 13 bases between them. The CDR3 runs 12 residues. The germline CDR1 and CDR2 sequences are SGHAT and FQNNGV.

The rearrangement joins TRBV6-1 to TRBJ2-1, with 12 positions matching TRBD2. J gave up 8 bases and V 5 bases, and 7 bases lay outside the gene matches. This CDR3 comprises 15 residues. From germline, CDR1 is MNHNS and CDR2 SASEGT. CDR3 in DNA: TGTGCCAGCAGTTCTAGCGGGAGGGCCCTCGATGAGCAGTTCTTC. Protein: CASSSSGRALDEQFF.

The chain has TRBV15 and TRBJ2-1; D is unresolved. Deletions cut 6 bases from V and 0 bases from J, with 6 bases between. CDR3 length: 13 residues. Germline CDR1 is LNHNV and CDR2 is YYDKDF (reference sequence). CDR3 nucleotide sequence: TGTGCCACCAGTTGGGCCTCCTACAATGAGCAGTTCTTC. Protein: CATSWASYNEQFF.

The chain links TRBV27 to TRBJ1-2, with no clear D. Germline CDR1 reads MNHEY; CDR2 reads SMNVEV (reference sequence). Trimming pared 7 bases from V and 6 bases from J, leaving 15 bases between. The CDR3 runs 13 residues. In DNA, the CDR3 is TGTGCCAGCACCCCCCGGCCAGCTGATGGCTACACCTTC. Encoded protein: CASTPRPADGYTF.